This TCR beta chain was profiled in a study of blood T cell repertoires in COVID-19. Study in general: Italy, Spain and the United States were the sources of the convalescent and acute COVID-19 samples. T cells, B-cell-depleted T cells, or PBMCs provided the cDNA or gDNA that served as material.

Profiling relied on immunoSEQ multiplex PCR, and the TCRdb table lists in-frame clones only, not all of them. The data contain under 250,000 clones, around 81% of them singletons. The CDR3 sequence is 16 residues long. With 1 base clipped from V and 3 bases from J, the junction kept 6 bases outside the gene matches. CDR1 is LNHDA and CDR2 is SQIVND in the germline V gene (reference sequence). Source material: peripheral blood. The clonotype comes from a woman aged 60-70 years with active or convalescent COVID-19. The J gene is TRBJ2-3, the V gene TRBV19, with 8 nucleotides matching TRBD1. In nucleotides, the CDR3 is TGTGCCAGTAGTATAGGTGGACAGGGCAAAACAGATACGCAGTATTTT. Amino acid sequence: CASSIGGQGKTDTQYF.